This T cell receptor (beta chain) was sequenced in a study of neurological immune-mediated disorders. General study results and limits: One related-CDR3 cluster, identified by phylogenetic grouping, held the repertoires of 18 of 34 multiple sclerosis patients and was a possible signature.

This clonotype showed up many times. What it binds is not known. Trimming left V 0 bases short and J 5 bases short, with 8 bases between. The CDR3 sequence is 14 residues long. The germline V gene has CDR1 LNHNV and CDR2 YYDKDF (reference sequence). TCRdb re-analysed the 5' RACE reads in MiXCR, keeping a single row per CDR3 protein. The sample includes about 120,000 distinct CDR3 sequences, about 3.2% of them seen just once. This chain uses TRBV15 with TRBJ1-5; D gene ambiguous. This clonotype originated in a woman under 40 with multiple sclerosis. The material sequenced was PBMCs. The CDR3: CATSRDKTYQPQHF. CDR3 DNA: TGTGCCACCAGCAGAGATAAGACTTATCAGCCCCAGCATTTT. The variable domain in full, with the rest retrieved from reference TRBV15 and TRBJ1-5, is DAMVIQNPRYQVTQFGKPVTLSCSQTLNHNVMYWYQQKSSQAPKLLFHYYDKDFNNEADTPDNFQSRRPNTSFCFLDIRSPGLGDTAMYLCATSRDKTYQPQHFGDGTRLSIL.